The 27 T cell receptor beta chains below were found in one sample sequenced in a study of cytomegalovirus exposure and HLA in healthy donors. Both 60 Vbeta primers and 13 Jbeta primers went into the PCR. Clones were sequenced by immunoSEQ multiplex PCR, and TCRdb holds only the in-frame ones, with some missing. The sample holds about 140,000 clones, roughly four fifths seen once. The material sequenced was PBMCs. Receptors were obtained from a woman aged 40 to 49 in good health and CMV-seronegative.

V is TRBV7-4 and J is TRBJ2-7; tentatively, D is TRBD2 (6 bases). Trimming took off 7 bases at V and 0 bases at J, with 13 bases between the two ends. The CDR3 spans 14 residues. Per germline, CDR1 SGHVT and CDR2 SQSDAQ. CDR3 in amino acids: CASINGDSSYEQYF. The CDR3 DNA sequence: TGTGCCAGCATCAATGGGGACTCCTCCTACGAGCAGTACTTC.

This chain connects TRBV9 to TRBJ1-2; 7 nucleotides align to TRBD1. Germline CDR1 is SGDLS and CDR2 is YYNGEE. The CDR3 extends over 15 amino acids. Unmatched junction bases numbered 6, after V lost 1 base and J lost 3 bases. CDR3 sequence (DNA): TGTGCCAGCAGCGTACAATTAGGGGGCTACTATGGCTACACCTTC. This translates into CASSVQLGGYYGYTF.

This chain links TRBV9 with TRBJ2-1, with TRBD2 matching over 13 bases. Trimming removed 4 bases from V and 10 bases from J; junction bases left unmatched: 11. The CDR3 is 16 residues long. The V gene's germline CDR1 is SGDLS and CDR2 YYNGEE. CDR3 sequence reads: CASSPRTSGSQREQFF. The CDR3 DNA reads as TGTGCCAGCAGCCCACGGACTAGCGGGAGTCAGCGCGAGCAGTTCTTC.

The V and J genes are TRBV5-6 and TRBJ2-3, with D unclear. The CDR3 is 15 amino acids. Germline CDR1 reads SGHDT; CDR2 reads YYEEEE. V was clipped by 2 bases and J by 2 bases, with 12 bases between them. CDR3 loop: CASSLDLAHTDTQYF. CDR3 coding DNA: TGTGCCAGCAGCTTAGACTTAGCACACACAGATACGCAGTATTTT.

The CDR3 nucleotides are TGTGCCAGCAGTTTATTTTATAGTCAGCCCCAGCATTTT. Protein sequence: CASSLFYSQPQHF. The chain has TRBV27 and TRBJ1-5; D gene ambiguous. The CDR3 runs 13 residues. Germline CDR1 is MNHEY and CDR2 is SMNVEV (reference sequence). The V end lost 1 base, the J end lost 6 bases, and 7 bases lay between the germline ends.

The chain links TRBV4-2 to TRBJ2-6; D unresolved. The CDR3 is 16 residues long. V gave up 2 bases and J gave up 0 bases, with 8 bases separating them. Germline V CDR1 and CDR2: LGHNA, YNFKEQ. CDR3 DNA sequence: TGTGCCAGCAGCCAATACACCGACTCTGGGGCCAACGTCCTGACTTTC. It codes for CASSQYTDSGANVLTF.

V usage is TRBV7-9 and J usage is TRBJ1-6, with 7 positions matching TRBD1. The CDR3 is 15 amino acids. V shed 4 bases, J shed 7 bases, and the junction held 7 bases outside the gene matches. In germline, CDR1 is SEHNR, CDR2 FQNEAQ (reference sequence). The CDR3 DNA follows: TGTGCCAGCAGCTCTTCGGGACAGCGGAATTCACCCCTCCACTTT. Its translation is CASSSSGQRNSPLHF.

The DNA of the CDR3 is TGTGCCAGCAGCCTTATGACAGGTGAAAAACTGTTTTTT. As protein: CASSLMTGEKLFF. The chain uses TRBV7-9 and TRBJ1-4, with D perhaps matching TRBD1 (6 bases). V was pared by 5 bases and J by 7 bases, with 11 bases between. CDR1 and CDR2 from the germline V gene are SEHNR and FQNEAQ (reference sequence). The CDR3 has 13 amino acids.

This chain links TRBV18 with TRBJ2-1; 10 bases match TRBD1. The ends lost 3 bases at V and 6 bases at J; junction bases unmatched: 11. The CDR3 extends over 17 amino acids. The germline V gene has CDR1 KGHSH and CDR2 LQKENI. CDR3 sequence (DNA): TGTGCCAGCTCACCGACGACAGGGGGCACTTACCTCAATGAGCAGTTCTTC. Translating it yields CASSPTTGGTYLNEQFF.

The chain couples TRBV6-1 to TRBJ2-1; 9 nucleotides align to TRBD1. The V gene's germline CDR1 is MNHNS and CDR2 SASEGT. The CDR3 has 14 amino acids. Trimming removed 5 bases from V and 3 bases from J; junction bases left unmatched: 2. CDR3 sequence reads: CASSWTGVYNEQFF. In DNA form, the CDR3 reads TGTGCCAGCAGTTGGACAGGGGTCTACAATGAGCAGTTCTTC.

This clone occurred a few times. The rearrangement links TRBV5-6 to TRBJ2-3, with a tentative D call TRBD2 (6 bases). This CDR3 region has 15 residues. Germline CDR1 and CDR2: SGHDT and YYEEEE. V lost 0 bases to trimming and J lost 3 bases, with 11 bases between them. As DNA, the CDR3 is TGTGCCAGCAGCTTGGGACTAGAAACTACAGATACGCAGTATTTT. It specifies CASSLGLETTDTQYF.

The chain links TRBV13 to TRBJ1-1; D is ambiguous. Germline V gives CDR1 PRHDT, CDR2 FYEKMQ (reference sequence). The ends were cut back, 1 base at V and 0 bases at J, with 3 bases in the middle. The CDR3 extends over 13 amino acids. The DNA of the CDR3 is TGTGCCAGCAGCTTAGCCTTGAACACTGAAGCTTTCTTT. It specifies CASSLALNTEAFF.

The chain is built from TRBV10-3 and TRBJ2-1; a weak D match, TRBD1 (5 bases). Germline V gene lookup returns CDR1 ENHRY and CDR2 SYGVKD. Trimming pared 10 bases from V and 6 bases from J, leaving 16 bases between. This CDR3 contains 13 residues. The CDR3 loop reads CATQGSPPNEQFF. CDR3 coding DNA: TGTGCCACCCAGGGTAGCCCACCCAATGAGCAGTTCTTC.

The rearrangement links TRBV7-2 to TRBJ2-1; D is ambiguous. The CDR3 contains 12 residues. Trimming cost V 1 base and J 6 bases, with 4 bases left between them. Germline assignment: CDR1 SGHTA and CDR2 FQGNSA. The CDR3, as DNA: TGTGCCAGCAGCTTAGAACTCAATGAGCAGTTCTTC. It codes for CASSLELNEQFF.

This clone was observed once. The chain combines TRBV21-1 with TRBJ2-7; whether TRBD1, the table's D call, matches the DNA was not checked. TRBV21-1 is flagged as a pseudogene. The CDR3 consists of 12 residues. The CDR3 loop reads CASGGQSYEQYF. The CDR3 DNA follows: TGTGCCAGCGGGGGACAGTCCTACGAGCAGTACTTC.

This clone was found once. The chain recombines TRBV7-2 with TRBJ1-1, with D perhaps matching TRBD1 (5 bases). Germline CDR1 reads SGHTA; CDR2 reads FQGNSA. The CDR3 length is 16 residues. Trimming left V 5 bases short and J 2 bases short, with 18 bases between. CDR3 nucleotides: TGTGCCAGCAGCCCTTTGAGAGGGGAGGGAAACACTGAAGCTTTCTTT. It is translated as CASSPLRGEGNTEAFF.

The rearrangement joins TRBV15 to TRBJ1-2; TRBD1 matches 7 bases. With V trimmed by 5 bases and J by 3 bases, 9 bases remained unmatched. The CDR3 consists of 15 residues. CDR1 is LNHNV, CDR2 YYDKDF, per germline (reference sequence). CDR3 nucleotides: TGTGCCACCAGCCCGAAGGGGGCAGGGGACTATGGCTACACCTTC. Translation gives CATSPKGAGDYGYTF.

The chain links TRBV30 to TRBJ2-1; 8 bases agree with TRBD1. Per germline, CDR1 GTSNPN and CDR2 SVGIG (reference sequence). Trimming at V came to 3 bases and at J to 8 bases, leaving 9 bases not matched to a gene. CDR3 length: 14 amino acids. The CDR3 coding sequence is TGTGCCTGGAGCGACTGGACAGGGTCCTATGAGCAGTTCTTC. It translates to CAWSDWTGSYEQFF.

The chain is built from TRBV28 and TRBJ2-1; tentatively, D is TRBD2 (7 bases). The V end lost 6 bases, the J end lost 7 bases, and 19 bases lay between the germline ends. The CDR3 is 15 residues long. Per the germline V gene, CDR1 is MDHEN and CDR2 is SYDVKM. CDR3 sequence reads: CASRREVGGANEQFF. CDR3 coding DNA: TGTGCCAGCAGACGCGAAGTGGGGGGGGCGAATGAGCAGTTCTTC.

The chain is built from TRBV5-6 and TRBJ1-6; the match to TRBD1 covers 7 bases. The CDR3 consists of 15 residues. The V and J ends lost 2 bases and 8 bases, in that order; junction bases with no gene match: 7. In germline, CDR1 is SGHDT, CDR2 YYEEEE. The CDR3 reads CASSLGGRGHSPLHF. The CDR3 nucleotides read TGTGCCAGCAGCTTAGGGGGCCGCGGGCATTCACCCCTCCACTTT. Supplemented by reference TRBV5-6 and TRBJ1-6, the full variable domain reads DAGVTQSPTHLIKTRGQQVTLRCSPKSGHDTVSWYQQALGQGPQFIFQYYEEEERQRGNFPDRFSGHQFPNYSSELNVNALLLGDSALYLCASSLGGRGHSPLHFGNGTRLTVT.

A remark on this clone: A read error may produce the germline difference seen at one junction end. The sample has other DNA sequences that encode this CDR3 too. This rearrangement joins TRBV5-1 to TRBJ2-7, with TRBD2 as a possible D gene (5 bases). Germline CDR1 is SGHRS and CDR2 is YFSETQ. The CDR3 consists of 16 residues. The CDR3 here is CASSLDPAVITYEQYF. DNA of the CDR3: TGTGCCAGCAGCTTGGACCCAGCGGTGATAACCTACGAGCAGTACTTC.

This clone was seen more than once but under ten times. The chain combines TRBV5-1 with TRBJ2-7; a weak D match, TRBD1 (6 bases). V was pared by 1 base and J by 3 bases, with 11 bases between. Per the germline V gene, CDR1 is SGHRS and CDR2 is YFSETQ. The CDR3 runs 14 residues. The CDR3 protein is CASSLLDSSYEQYF. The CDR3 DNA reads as TGCGCCAGCAGCTTGCTGGACAGCAGCTACGAGCAGTACTTC.

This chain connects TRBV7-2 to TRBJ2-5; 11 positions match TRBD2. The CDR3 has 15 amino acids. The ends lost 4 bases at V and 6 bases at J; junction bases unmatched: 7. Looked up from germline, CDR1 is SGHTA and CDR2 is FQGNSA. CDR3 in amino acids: CASSYLAGGRKTQYF. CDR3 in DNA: TGTGCCAGCAGCTATCTAGCGGGAGGACGGAAGACCCAGTACTTC.

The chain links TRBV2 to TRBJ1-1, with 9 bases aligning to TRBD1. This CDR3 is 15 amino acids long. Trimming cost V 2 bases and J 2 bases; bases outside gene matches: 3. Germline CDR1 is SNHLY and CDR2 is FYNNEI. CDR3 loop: CASSELTGGNTEAFF. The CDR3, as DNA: TGTGCCAGCAGTGAACTTACAGGGGGCAACACTGAAGCTTTCTTT.

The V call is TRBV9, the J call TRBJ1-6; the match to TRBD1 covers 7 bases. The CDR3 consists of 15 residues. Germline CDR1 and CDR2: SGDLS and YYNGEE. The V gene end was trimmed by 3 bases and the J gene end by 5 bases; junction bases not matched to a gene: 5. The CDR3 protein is CASSDGTENNSPLHF. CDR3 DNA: TGTGCCAGCAGCGACGGGACAGAGAATAATTCACCCCTCCACTTT.

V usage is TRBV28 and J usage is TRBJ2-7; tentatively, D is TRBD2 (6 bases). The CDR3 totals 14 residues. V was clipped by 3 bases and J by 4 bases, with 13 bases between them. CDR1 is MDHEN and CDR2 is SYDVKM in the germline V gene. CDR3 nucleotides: TGTGCCAGCAGTTTGGTCGGGGACTGGTACGAGCAGTACTTC. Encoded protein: CASSLVGDWYEQYF.

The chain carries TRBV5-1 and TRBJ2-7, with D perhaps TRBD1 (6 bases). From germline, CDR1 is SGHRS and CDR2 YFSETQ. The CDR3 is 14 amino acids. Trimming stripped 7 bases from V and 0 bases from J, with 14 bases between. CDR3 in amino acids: CASEQGPLSYEQYF. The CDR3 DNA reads TGCGCCAGCGAACAGGGCCCCCTCTCCTACGAGCAGTACTTC.